The sequence of this TCR beta chain was determined in a study of CD8+CD57+ T cells in acquired aplastic anemia. The CDR3 sequence is 13 residues long. Between the trimmed V and J ends, which lost 5 bases and 4 bases, there was a span of 14 bases. Looked up from germline, CDR1 is SQVTM and CDR2 is ANQGSEA. Genomic DNA acted as the template from which TCR beta VDJ combination and CDR3 sequence profiling were carried out. TCRdb re-analysed the reads in MiXCR, keeping a single row per CDR3 protein. The sample has 150,000 to 180,000 distinct CDR3 sequences, less than 60% seen once; the top ten hold over 9.5%. All sequencing subjects had displayed CD8+CD57+ cell expansion on flow cytometry. Every patient presented with severe acquired aplastic anemia.

The chain carries TRBV29-1 and TRBJ1-2; D is uncertain. This clonotype originated in a human donor with aplastic anemia. The material sequenced was sorted CD4+, CD8+, or CD8+CD57+ T cells (not recorded which) from PBMCs. The CDR3 spells CSVTGGSFYGYTF. CDR3 nucleotide sequence: TGCAGCGTTACGGGAGGGTCCTTCTATGGCTACACCTTC.